The next 32 T cell receptor beta chains were all read from a single sample in a study of Graves' ophthalmopathy and Graves' hyperthyroidism. As the template, RNA transcripts were used to amplify TCR beta CDR3 regions. First-round RT-PCR used HTBI primers; second-round multiplex PCR followed. TCRdb passed the multiplex PCR reads through MiXCR, listing each CDR3 protein once. Among some 370,000 distinct CDR3 sequences listed, about 17% were seen once. Sample: peripheral blood. The receptors were sampled from an adult woman with stable Graves' hyperthyroidism.

This clonotype was counted ten times or more. DNA for the CDR3: TGTGCCACCAGTGAGGCTACCGGGACTACGCAAGAGACCCAGTACTTC. Its protein product is CATSEATGTTQETQYF. The V gene is TRBV24-1, the J gene TRBJ2-5, with 7 bases aligning to TRBD2. Trimming at V came to 4 bases and at J to 2 bases, leaving 9 bases not matched to a gene. Germline assignment: CDR1 KGHDR and CDR2 SFDVKD. This CDR3 has 16 amino acids.

This clonotype has ten or more counts. The chain carries TRBV19 and TRBJ1-5, with TRBD1 matching over 9 bases. The junction had 4 bases not matched to a gene; V was cut back by 3 bases and J by 7 bases. Germline V gene data show CDR1 as LNHDA and CDR2 as SQIVND (reference sequence). This CDR3 region has 14 residues. In nucleotides, the CDR3 is TGTGCCAGTAGTATCGACAGGGGGGGGCAGCCCCAGCATTTT. Its translation is CASSIDRGGQPQHF.

Ten or more counts support this clonotype. V gene TRBV10-3 combines with J gene TRBJ1-1; TRBD1 agrees at 7 bases. Trimming took 8 bases from V and 0 from J; bases not matched to a gene: 15. Germline V gives CDR1 ENHRY, CDR2 SYGVKD. The CDR3 spans 17 residues. CDR3 loop: CAIRTGASTIMNTEAFF. CDR3 sequence (DNA): TGTGCCATCCGGACAGGCGCCTCAACCATTATGAACACTGAAGCTTTCTTT.

This clonotype was picked up many times. This chain connects TRBV7-9 to TRBJ2-4; TRBD2 is a possible D gene (6 bases). The V end lost 5 bases, the J end lost 3 bases, and 17 bases lay between the germline ends. This CDR3 comprises 16 residues. Germline values: CDR1 SEHNR, CDR2 FQNEAQ (reference sequence). The CDR3 loop reads CASSNRGAGYKNIQYF. CDR3 nucleotides: TGTGCCAGCAGCAATCGCGGGGCCGGGTACAAAAACATTCAGTACTTC. Complete variable domain (other parts from reference TRBV7-9 and TRBJ2-4): DTGVSQNPRHKITKRGQNVTFRCDPISEHNRLYWYRQTLGQGPEFLTYFQNEAQLEKSRLLSDRFSAERPKGSFSTLEIQRTEQGDSAMYLCASSNRGAGYKNIQYFGAGTRLSVL.

At least ten counts were recorded for this clonotype. This chain connects TRBV12-5 to TRBJ1-2, with 8 bases fitting TRBD1. The trim removed 6 bases at V and 8 bases at J, leaving 14 bases unmatched. The CDR3 loop spans 15 amino acids. The germline V gene has CDR1 LGHNT and CDR2 FRNRAP. The CDR3 DNA reads as TGTGCTAGTGGCCTCCCGACCGGGACAGGAGGAGGCTACACCTTC. Its translation is CASGLPTGTGGGYTF. The full variable domain, completed using reference TRBV12-5 and TRBJ1-2, is DARVTQTPRHKVTEMGQEVTMRCQPILGHNTVFWYRQTMMQGLELLAYFRNRAPLDDSGMPKDRFSAEMPDATLATLKIQPSEPRDSAVYFCASGLPTGTGGGYTFGSGTRLTVV.

The chain combines TRBV12-3 or TRBV12-4 with TRBJ1-1; 7 bases align to TRBD1. With 6 bases clipped from V and 9 bases from J, the junction kept 10 bases outside the gene matches. CDR3 size: 13 residues. The CDR3 bases are TGTGCCAGCAGCCGAAGGGAGGGGGCACAAGCTTTCTTT. Translating gives CASSRREGAQAFF.

This clonotype was seen many times. The gene calls are TRBV30 and TRBJ1-1; tentative D call: TRBD1 (6 bases). The CDR3 is 11 residues long. The V and J ends lost 2 bases and 7 bases respectively, with 8 bases between them. The V gene's germline CDR1 is GTSNPN and CDR2 SVGIG (reference sequence). CDR3 sequence reads: CAWSRQVEAFF. DNA of the CDR3: TGTGCCTGGAGTCGACAGGTTGAAGCTTTCTTT.

This clonotype has a count of ten or more. J is TRBJ2-7 and V is TRBV7-8, with D unclear. This CDR3 spans 12 amino acids. From germline, CDR1 is SGHVS and CDR2 FQNEAQ. The V and J ends lost 5 bases and 6 bases respectively, with 11 bases between them. This chain's CDR3 is CASSPPIGEQYF. DNA of the CDR3: TGTGCCAGCAGCCCCCCGATTGGCGAGCAGTACTTC.

This clonotype was found many times. This chain uses TRBV7-8 with TRBJ2-7, with D possibly matching TRBD2 (5 bases). CDR3 length equals 14 residues. V gave up 0 bases and J gave up 3 bases, with 9 bases separating them. Germline V gives CDR1 SGHVS, CDR2 FQNEAQ. The CDR3 sequence: CASSLASRDYEQYF. The CDR3 nucleotides are TGTGCCAGCAGCTTAGCCTCCCGGGACTACGAGCAGTACTTC.

This clonotype was counted ten times or more. The V gene is TRBV9, the J gene TRBJ1-1, with TRBD1 identical over 12 bases. V was pared by 3 bases and J by 5 bases, with 14 bases of the junction left unmatched. Germline V CDR1 and CDR2: SGDLS, YYNGEE. The CDR3 consists of 18 residues. The DNA for the CDR3 is TGTGCCAGCAGCGGCGGAGAGGGACAGGGGGCTTTTGAGACTGAAGCTTTCTTT. Its translation is CASSGGEGQGAFETEAFF.

This clonotype was detected ten times or more. The chain combines TRBV7-2 with TRBJ2-5; D tentatively fits TRBD1 or TRBD2 (5 bases each). Germline loops: CDR1 SGHTA, CDR2 FQGNSA. The V end lost 4 bases, the J end lost 4 bases, and 16 bases lay between the germline ends. The CDR3 has 15 residues. CDR3 in amino acids: CASSSSRTGAETQYF. The CDR3 DNA is TGTGCCAGCAGCTCTAGCAGGACCGGGGCAGAGACCCAGTACTTC.

This clonotype has ten or more counts. The chain is built from TRBV20-1 and TRBJ2-5, with D perhaps TRBD2 (6 bases). The CDR3 spans 16 residues. V lost 0 bases to trimming and J lost 3 bases, with 17 bases between them. Germline-derived CDR1 and CDR2 are DFQATT and SNEGSKA (reference sequence). The chain's CDR3 is CSARDRRTNHKETQYF. The CDR3 nucleotides read TGCAGTGCTAGAGATCGCCGGACTAACCACAAAGAGACCCAGTACTTC.

This clonotype was counted ten times or more. This rearrangement joins TRBV30 to TRBJ2-2, with D maybe TRBD1 (5 bases). This CDR3 contains 16 residues. Germline-derived CDR1 and CDR2 are GTSNPN and SVGIG (reference sequence). Between the trimmed V and J ends, which lost 2 bases and 7 bases, there was a span of 20 bases. CDR3 loop: CAWSTRQIYPGGELFF. CDR3 DNA sequence: TGTGCCTGGAGTACGAGACAGATATACCCAGGCGGGGAGCTGTTTTTT.

This clonotype was recorded many times. The chain employs TRBV11-1 and TRBJ2-7; 11 bases map to TRBD1. The CDR3 totals 17 residues. The germline CDR1 and CDR2 sequences are SGHAT and FQDESV (reference sequence). The trim removed 6 bases at V and 0 bases at J, leaving 10 bases unmatched. The CDR3 region is CASRPDTGTGGSYEQYF. CDR3 DNA: TGTGCCAGCAGACCCGATACCGGGACAGGGGGCTCCTACGAGCAGTACTTC.

This clonotype was seen many times. The chain employs TRBV28 and TRBJ1-1; no reliable D call. Germline V lookup: CDR1 MDHEN, CDR2 SYDVKM. This CDR3 has 14 amino acids. V dropped 6 bases and J dropped 1 base, with 12 bases sitting between them. The CDR3 DNA sequence: TGTGCCAGCAGGCGTATCTCTAAGAACACTGAAGCTTTCTTT. Its translation is CASRRISKNTEAFF.

This clonotype showed up just a few times. This chain joins TRBV4-1 and TRBJ1-1, with 9 bases identical to TRBD1. This CDR3 comprises 16 residues. The V gene's germline CDR1 is MGHRA and CDR2 YSYEKL. J lost 4 bases, V lost 3 bases, and 9 bases had no gene match. The CDR3 DNA sequence: TGCGCCAGCAGCCACCCCAGAGACAGGGGGACCACTGAAGCTTTCTTT. Translation: CASSHPRDRGTTEAFF.

Ten or more counts support this clonotype. As DNA, the CDR3 is TGTGCCAGCAGTTATAGCCAACAAGAGACCCAGTACTTC. Encoded protein: CASSYSQQETQYF. The rearrangement joins TRBV6-5 to TRBJ2-5; D not resolved. The V end was cut by 3 bases, the J end by 2 bases, with 7 bases between. The CDR3 totals 13 residues. The germline V gene has CDR1 MNHEY and CDR2 SVGAGI.

This clonotype was counted between two and nine times. The chain employs TRBV5-1 and TRBJ2-2; the match to TRBD1 covers 7 bases. V lost 1 base to trimming and J lost 5 bases; unmatched junction nucleotides: 8. This CDR3 is 16 amino acids long. CDR1 is SGHRS and CDR2 is YFSETQ in the germline V gene. CDR3: CASSLSTGSGTGELFF. The CDR3 region has the DNA TGCGCCAGCAGCTTGTCGACAGGGTCCGGGACCGGGGAGCTGTTTTTT.

In its sample, this clonotype was seen many times. The rearrangement joins TRBV12-3 or TRBV12-4 to TRBJ1-1; 7 nucleotides match TRBD1. This CDR3 contains 14 residues. Trimming removed 5 bases from V and 3 bases from J; junction bases left unmatched: 6. DNA for the CDR3: TGTGCCAGCAGTGGACGACAGGGCGACACTGAAGCTTTCTTT. Encoded protein: CASSGRQGDTEAFF.

This clonotype was found many times. The CDR3 here is CASSKTGTNYEQYF. Written as DNA, the CDR3 is TGTGCCAGCAGCAAGACCGGGACCAATTACGAGCAGTACTTC. The chain employs TRBV12-3 or TRBV12-4 and TRBJ2-7; D possibly uses TRBD1 or TRBD2 (5 bases each). Trimming shortened V by 6 bases and J by 4 bases, and 16 bases separated the two germline ends. This CDR3 contains 14 residues.

This clonotype was recorded many times. This chain uses TRBV12-5 with TRBJ2-7; 7 positions agree with TRBD1. Trimming removed 3 bases from V and 2 bases from J; junction bases left unmatched: 13. Looked up from germline, CDR1 is LGHNT and CDR2 is FRNRAP. The CDR3 sequence is 17 residues long. CDR3 DNA sequence: TGTGCTAGTGGTTTTAGGGGATGGGGGACAGAAGCCTACGAGCAGTACTTC. It encodes CASGFRGWGTEAYEQYF.

This chain uses TRBV3-1 with TRBJ2-2, with TRBD1 identical over 7 bases. There are 15 residues in the CDR3. The V and J ends lost 5 bases and 1 base, in that order; junction bases with no gene match: 4. The V gene's germline CDR1 is LGHDT and CDR2 YNNKEL (reference sequence). The CDR3 reads CASSRGQMNTGELFF. DNA of the CDR3: TGTGCCAGCAGCAGGGGACAGATGAACACCGGGGAGCTGTTTTTT.

This clonotype has at least ten counts. This chain links TRBV11-2 with TRBJ2-7, with 9 bases fitting TRBD1. V dropped 4 bases and J dropped 0; count of bases not matched to a gene: 10. This CDR3 has 17 residues. CDR1 and CDR2 (germline): SGHAT, FQNNGV. The DNA of the CDR3 is TGTGCCAGCAGCTACCCCCAACGGACAGGGGTCTCCTACGAGCAGTACTTC. Protein: CASSYPQRTGVSYEQYF.

This clonotype was seen ten or more times. The rearrangement links TRBV5-1 to TRBJ2-2, with D possibly TRBD1 on 6 matching bases. The ends were cut back, 3 bases at V and 0 bases at J, with 9 bases in the middle. Germline CDR1 is SGHRS and CDR2 is YFSETQ. This CDR3 spans 15 amino acids. CDR3 sequence reads: CASSYRVANTGELFF. The CDR3 coding sequence is TGCGCCAGCAGCTACAGGGTCGCGAACACCGGGGAGCTGTTTTTT. Combining the CDR3 with reference TRBV5-1 and TRBJ2-2 gives the whole variable domain KAGVTQTPRYLIKTRGQQVTLSCSPISGHRSVSWYQQTPGQGLQFLFEYFSETQRNKGNFPGRFSGRQFSNSRSEMNVSTLELGDSALYLCASSYRVANTGELFFGEGSRLTVL.

In its sample, this clonotype was seen many times. The rearrangement uses TRBV6-1 and TRBJ2-7; tentative D call: TRBD1 (5 bases). The CDR3 has 14 amino acids. Trimming removed 4 bases at V and 2 bases at J, with 12 bases between. Germline V lookup: CDR1 MNHNS, CDR2 SASEGT. The CDR3 here is CASSAQGGTYEQYF. The CDR3 nucleotides read TGTGCCAGCAGTGCCCAGGGTGGAACCTACGAGCAGTACTTC.

This clonotype has ten or more counts. The genes are TRBV29-1 and TRBJ1-5; D possibly corresponds to TRBD1 (6 bases). The CDR3 loop spans 13 amino acids. V was cut by 5 bases and J by 3 bases, with 11 bases left in between. CDR1 SQVTM and CDR2 ANQGSEA come from the germline V gene. DNA for the CDR3: TGCAGCGTTTTACAGGGTCTCAATCAGCCCCAGCATTTT. Its protein product is CSVLQGLNQPQHF. The full variable domain, rest sourced from reference TRBV29-1 and TRBJ1-5, is SAVISQKPSRDICQRGTSLTIQCQVDSQVTMMFWYRQQPGQSLTLIATANQGSEATYESGFVIDKFPISRPNLTFSTLTVSNMSPEDSSIYLCSVLQGLNQPQHFGDGTRLSIL.

This clonotype was observed many times. The rearrangement joins TRBV11-2 to TRBJ1-2, with D possibly matching TRBD1 (6 bases). CDR1 is SGHAT and CDR2 is FQNNGV in the germline V gene. The CDR3 consists of 16 residues. Trimming took 1 base from V and 8 from J, leaving 20 bases between them. The CDR3 sequence is CASSLGGPGRKKGYTF. For the CDR3, the DNA is TGTGCCAGCAGCTTAGGGGGGCCGGGCCGCAAGAAAGGCTACACCTTC.

With respect to this clonotype: This sequence may be a read error, since a much larger clone differs from it by one base. The J gene is TRBJ2-7, the V gene TRBV15; D unresolved. Germline V lookup: CDR1 LNHNV, CDR2 YYDKDF (reference sequence). CDR3 length: 13 amino acids. Here the CDR3 reads CATSRSGTYEQCF. CDR3 nucleotides: TGTGCCACCAGCAGGTCTGGAACCTACGAGCAGTGCTTC.

This clonotype was recorded many times. V usage is TRBV2 and J usage is TRBJ1-5; 7 nucleotides line up with TRBD1. V lost 6 bases, J lost 0 bases, and 5 bases stayed unmatched. The CDR3 totals 15 residues. Germline V gene sequence: CDR1 SNHLY, CDR2 FYNNEI. CDR3: CASRTDRNSNQPQHF. The CDR3 nucleotides read TGTGCCAGCAGGACGGACAGGAATAGCAATCAGCCCCAGCATTTT.

V is TRBV20-1 and J is TRBJ2-2; unclear D gene. The CDR3 length is 16 residues. The germline V gene has CDR1 DFQATT and CDR2 SNEGSKA (reference sequence). Trimming removed 0 bases at V and 0 bases at J, with 11 bases between. In DNA form, the CDR3 reads TGCAGTGCTAGAGATCCGACTGACGCGAACACCGGGGAGCTGTTTTTT. This gives the protein CSARDPTDANTGELFF.

The V call is TRBV30, the J call TRBJ1-2; D perhaps matches TRBD1 (5 bases). CDR1 is GTSNPN and CDR2 is SVGIG in the germline V gene (reference sequence). V lost 0 bases to trimming and J lost 6 bases, with 11 bases between them. This CDR3 has 13 amino acids. The CDR3 nucleotides read TGTGCCTGGAGTGTAGGAGGGGAAGATGGCTACACCTTC. Amino acid sequence: CAWSVGGEDGYTF.

This clonotype has a count of ten or more. V gene TRBV2 combines with J gene TRBJ2-7, with 12 bases matching TRBD2. CDR1 SNHLY and CDR2 FYNNEI come from the germline V gene. V was pared by 7 bases and J by 6 bases, with 7 bases of the junction left unmatched. This CDR3 comprises 14 residues. CDR3 nucleotide sequence: TGTGCCAGCACCCAAGAGGGACTAGCGGGCGAGCAGTACTTC. Its protein is CASTQEGLAGEQYF. The full variable domain, in which reference TRBV2 and TRBJ2-7 provide the parts outside the CDR3, is EPEVTQTPSHQVTQMGQEVILRCVPISNHLYFYWYRQILGQKVEFLVSFYNNEISEKSEIFDDQFSVERPDGSNFTLKIRSTKLEDSAMYFCASTQEGLAGEQYFGPGTRLTVT.